This T cell receptor (beta chain) emerged from a study of blood T cell repertoires in COVID-19. About the study: Material from acute and convalescent COVID-19 was sourced from the United States, Italy and Spain.

V dropped 1 base and J dropped 5 bases, with 12 bases sitting between them. Germline assignment: CDR1 MDHEN and CDR2 SYDVKM. The CDR3 is 14 amino acids. Original handling: By means of reference gene primer amplification, nucleated cell counts were estimated. The repertoire was sequenced with immunoSEQ multiplex PCR; TCRdb's copy has only in-frame clones and lacks some. V, J and clone size derive from that table, while D and trimming were established from the DNA sequence. This table has approximately 220,000 clones, 85% to 90% appearing once. This clone appeared once. This sequence joins TRBV28 and TRBJ2-7, with D hard to call. The receptor's source is a woman in her thirties with acute COVID-19. The sequencing sample was made of PBMCs or T cells enriched from blood (not recorded which). The CDR3 DNA reads TGTGCCAGCAGTTTATTCAGGATATCCGACGAGCAGTACTTC. Protein sequence: CASSLFRISDEQYF.